This T cell receptor beta chain was recorded in a study of identical twins. V was shortened by 1 base and J by 3 bases, with 12 bases between the two germline ends. Germline CDR1 reads SEHNR; CDR2 reads FQNEAQ (reference sequence). The CDR3 loop spans 15 amino acids. There are many counts of this clonotype. A template switching step contributed a universal primer site, while unique molecular identifiers were present in the cDNA. TCRdb independently ran MiXCR on the 5' RACE reads; one entry per CDR3 protein. This sample has hundreds of thousands of distinct CDR3 sequences, with roughly an eighth found just once. These data also featured in a second study, about yellow fever vaccine responses in identical twins.

This receptor was obtained from a woman aged 18 to 35 in good health. Input material: PBMCs. This chain links TRBV7-9 with TRBJ2-5; D ambiguous. CDR3 sequence reads: CASSLGIQGEETQYF. The CDR3 DNA follows: TGTGCCAGCAGCTTAGGCATACAAGGAGAAGAGACCCAGTACTTC.